The 28 T cell receptor beta chains presented below share a single source sample, sequenced in a study of cytomegalovirus exposure and HLA in healthy donors. The primer mix had 60 Vbeta and 13 Jbeta primers. Method: immunoSEQ multiplex PCR; TCRdb's copy keeps in-frame clones and lacks some. The sample carries about 130,000 clones, roughly four fifths recorded once. Sequencing was done on a sample of PBMCs. These receptors originate from a boy aged 5-17 years in good health and CMV-seronegative.

This clone has a handful of counts. The rearrangement links TRBV4-1 to TRBJ2-1, with TRBD2 identical over 11 bases. CDR3 length equals 15 residues. Trimming removed 2 bases from V and 8 bases from J; junction bases left unmatched: 5. Germline V gives CDR1 MGHRA, CDR2 YSYEKL. CDR3 protein: CASSQISLAGDEQFF. The CDR3 bases are TGCGCCAGCAGCCAAATTTCACTAGCGGGAGATGAGCAGTTCTTC.

The chain links TRBV6-1 to TRBJ1-2, with 7 bases identical to TRBD1. CDR3 length: 15 residues. Germline CDR1 MNHNS, CDR2 SASEGT. Trimming took 3 bases from V and 2 from J; bases not matched to a gene: 6. CDR3 protein: CASSEARGTNYGYTF. CDR3 nucleotide sequence: TGTGCCAGCAGTGAGGCCAGGGGGACCAACTATGGCTACACCTTC.

V is TRBV5-1 and J is TRBJ2-5, with a possible D match to TRBD2 (5 bases). Germline lookup yields CDR1 SGHRS and CDR2 YFSETQ. CDR3 length: 13 residues. The V and J ends lost 4 bases and 4 bases respectively, with 11 bases between them. DNA of the CDR3: TGCGCCAGCAGCGCACAAGGAGGAGAGACCCAGTACTTC. Protein: CASSAQGGETQYF.

The V gene is TRBV5-4, the J gene TRBJ2-1; 8 positions match TRBD2. Trimming took 3 bases from V and 4 from J; bases not matched to a gene: 9. The CDR3 consists of 16 residues. Germline CDR1 reads SGHNT; CDR2 reads YYREEE (reference sequence). CDR3 nucleotide sequence: TGTGCCAGCAGCTCTAGAACTAGCGGCAAATACAATGAGCAGTTCTTC. It yields the protein CASSSRTSGKYNEQFF. Variable domain in full (rest from reference TRBV5-4 and TRBJ2-1): ETGVTQSPTHLIKTRGQQVTLRCSSQSGHNTVSWYQQALGQGPQFIFQYYREEENGRGNFPPRFSGLQFPNYSSELNVNALELDDSALYLCASSSRTSGKYNEQFFGPGTRLTVL.

J is TRBJ2-3 and V is TRBV30, with 7 bases matching TRBD2. The CDR3 is made up of 14 amino acids. V lost 1 base, J lost 1 base, and 2 bases stayed unmatched. The germline V gene has CDR1 GTSNPN and CDR2 SVGIG (reference sequence). The CDR3 sequence is CAWSAAGGTDTQYF. The CDR3 DNA reads TGTGCCTGGAGTGCGGCGGGAGGCACAGATACGCAGTATTTT.

This clone was seen just once. The chain has TRBV4-1 and TRBJ2-7; D might be TRBD1 (5 bases). Germline V gives CDR1 MGHRA, CDR2 YSYEKL. V lost 1 base to trimming and J lost 0 bases, with 13 bases between them. The CDR3 loop spans 16 amino acids. The CDR3: CASSQGGGQGSYEQYF. The CDR3 nucleotides read TGCGCCAGCAGCCAAGGGGGTGGCCAGGGCTCCTACGAGCAGTACTTC.

In this sample, this clone turned up a few times. The V gene is TRBV4-1, the J gene TRBJ2-1, with 13 bases that match TRBD2. The J segment lost 7 bases and the V segment lost 11 bases, leaving 11 bases of the junction unmatched. CDR1 is MGHRA, CDR2 YSYEKL, per germline. The CDR3 spans 15 residues. Here the CDR3 DNA reads TGCGCCCCCTCTTCCGGGACTAGCGGGATAAATGAGCAGTTCTTC. Translated: CAPSSGTSGINEQFF.

The chain couples TRBV7-3 to TRBJ1-1, with a possible D match to TRBD1 (5 bases). CDR1 is SGHTA, CDR2 FQGTGA, per germline. V was clipped by 2 bases and J by 0 bases, with 10 bases between them. The CDR3 covers 15 residues. In DNA, the CDR3 is TGTGCCAGCAGCTTACACGGGGGGATGAACACTGAAGCTTTCTTT. It codes for CASSLHGGMNTEAFF.

The CDR3 nucleotides read TGCGCCAGCAGCCAAGTGCGGTACAATGAGCAGTTCTTC. Translated, it gives CASSQVRYNEQFF. This chain uses TRBV4-1 with TRBJ2-1; D uncertain. The CDR3 has 13 residues. Germline V gene lookup returns CDR1 MGHRA and CDR2 YSYEKL. The ends were cut back, 1 base at V and 4 bases at J, with 5 bases in the middle.

This clone was picked up one time. V and J are TRBV19 and TRBJ1-5; TRBD1 matches at 8 bases. Trimming cost V 4 bases and J 1 base; bases outside gene matches: 6. The germline V gene has CDR1 LNHDA and CDR2 SQIVND (reference sequence). This CDR3 is 16 amino acids long. DNA of the CDR3: TGTGCCAGTAGTACCCGGACAGGGCAGAGCAATCAGCCCCAGCATTTT. This encodes CASSTRTGQSNQPQHF.

Details on this clone: One end of the junction varies from germline; a read error may be responsible. Other DNA sequences in this specimen translate into the identical CDR3. The chain couples TRBV2 to TRBJ2-7; the D gene is possibly TRBD2 (6 bases). The CDR3 is made up of 14 amino acids. Germline-derived CDR1 and CDR2 are SNHLY and FYNNEI. The CDR3 sequence is CASSEAGGPYEQYF. Written as DNA, the CDR3 is TGTGCCAGCAGCGAAGCCGGGGGACCCTACGAGCAGTACTTC.

The CDR3 reads CATRTGSRDEQYF. CDR3 nucleotides: TGTGCCACCCGGACAGGGAGTCGAGACGAGCAGTACTTC. V gene TRBV6-6 combines with J gene TRBJ2-7; 8 positions agree with TRBD1. This CDR3 contains 13 residues. Germline V lookup: CDR1 MNHNY, CDR2 SVGAGI (reference sequence). V gave up 10 bases and J gave up 5 bases; unmatched junction bases: 10.

The rearrangement links TRBV27 to TRBJ2-7; 10 bases map to TRBD2. This CDR3 spans 15 amino acids. In germline, CDR1 is MNHEY, CDR2 SMNVEV (reference sequence). After removal of 6 bases from V and 3 bases from J, the junction contained 8 bases not matched to a gene. CDR3 DNA sequence: TGTGCCAGCAGAGTGGGACTAGCGACCTACTACGAGCAGTACTTC. It encodes CASRVGLATYYEQYF.

This clone was counted only a few times. The rearrangement joins TRBV6-1 to TRBJ1-1, with no clear D. Germline CDR1 MNHNS, CDR2 SASEGT. The CDR3 has 12 amino acids. The V and J ends lost 6 bases and 2 bases respectively, with 7 bases between them. The CDR3, as DNA: TGTGCCAGCAGCTCAGTTAACACTGAAGCTTTCTTT. Protein sequence: CASSSVNTEAFF.

The chain joins TRBV27 to TRBJ1-3; 7 bases fit TRBD1. CDR3 length: 15 amino acids. Trimming cost V 4 bases and J 4 bases; bases outside gene matches: 7. From germline, CDR1 is MNHEY and CDR2 SMNVEV (reference sequence). The CDR3 nucleotides are TGTGCCAGCAGTTCACGGGGACAGACGGGAAACACCATATATTTT. Translated: CASSSRGQTGNTIYF.

The rearrangement links TRBV13 to TRBJ2-1, with D tentatively TRBD2 (5 bases). CDR3 length equals 14 residues. Germline assignment: CDR1 PRHDT and CDR2 FYEKMQ (reference sequence). Between the trimmed V and J ends, which lost 3 bases and 0 bases, there was a span of 6 bases. The DNA of the CDR3 is TGTGCCAGCAGCTTCAGCGGCTCCTACAATGAGCAGTTCTTC. Amino acid sequence: CASSFSGSYNEQFF.

This clone was recorded once. J is TRBJ2-1 and V is TRBV7-9, with 8 bases aligning to TRBD1. The CDR3 loop spans 13 amino acids. Germline V CDR1 and CDR2: SEHNR, FQNEAQ (reference sequence). V was pared by 5 bases and J by 9 bases, with 6 bases of the junction left unmatched. The CDR3 sequence is CASSPTGEGEQFF. The CDR3 DNA reads as TGTGCCAGCAGCCCGACAGGGGAAGGTGAGCAGTTCTTC.

The chain uses TRBV27 and TRBJ1-1, with TRBD1 as a possible D gene (5 bases). The CDR3 spans 14 residues. Trimming pared 6 bases from V and 1 base from J, leaving 12 bases between. Germline V gene lookup returns CDR1 MNHEY and CDR2 SMNVEV (reference sequence). The chain's CDR3 is CASSLTGGNTEAFF. The CDR3 DNA is TGTGCCAGCAGCCTCACAGGTGGGAACACTGAAGCTTTCTTT.

V usage is TRBV6-1 and J usage is TRBJ1-3; TRBD1 matches at 8 bases. Germline CDR1 reads MNHNS; CDR2 reads SASEGT. The CDR3 spans 14 residues. Trimming at V came to 1 base and at J to 4 bases, leaving 0 bases not matched to a gene. CDR3 protein: CASSEGTGGNTIYF. Here the CDR3 DNA reads TGTGCCAGCAGTGAAGGGACAGGGGGAAACACCATATATTTT.

The rearrangement joins TRBV4-1 to TRBJ2-5; TRBD2 matches at 8 bases. CDR3 length equals 16 residues. The V gene end was trimmed by 3 bases and the J gene end by 0 bases; junction bases not matched to a gene: 6. Germline CDR1 reads MGHRA; CDR2 reads YSYEKL. DNA of the CDR3: TGCGCCAGCAGCCAGGCCTCACTAGCGGACCAAGAGACCCAGTACTTC. Translated: CASSQASLADQETQYF.

The chain is built from TRBV30 and TRBJ2-7; a possible D gene is TRBD2 (5 bases). V was clipped by 2 bases and J by 4 bases, with 12 bases between them. Germline CDR1 GTSNPN, CDR2 SVGIG (reference sequence). The CDR3 runs to 13 residues. In DNA, the CDR3 is TGTGCCTGGAGTCCGCGGGCCGATTACGAGCAGTACTTC. It translates to CAWSPRADYEQYF.

The J gene is TRBJ2-5, the V gene TRBV9; perhaps TRBD1 as D (5 bases). CDR1 is SGDLS, CDR2 YYNGEE, per germline. The CDR3 consists of 14 residues. The V and J ends lost 0 bases and 3 bases respectively, with 9 bases between them. CDR3: CASSVGAGKETQYF. The CDR3 nucleotides read TGTGCCAGCAGCGTAGGGGCAGGGAAAGAGACCCAGTACTTC. Supplemented by reference TRBV9 and TRBJ2-5, the full variable domain reads DSGVTQTPKHLITATGQRVTLRCSPRSGDLSVYWYQQSLDQGLQFLIQYYNGEERAKGNILERFSAQQFPDLHSELNLSSLELGDSALYFCASSVGAGKETQYFGPGTRLLVL.

V gene TRBV6-6 combines with J gene TRBJ2-1, with 7 positions matching TRBD2. Trimming cost V 9 bases and J 4 bases; bases outside gene matches: 6. From germline, CDR1 is MNHNY and CDR2 SVGAGI (reference sequence). CDR3 length: 13 residues. DNA for the CDR3: TGTGCCAGTAGGGACTATAGTTACAATGAGCAGTTCTTC. Protein: CASRDYSYNEQFF.

The chain carries TRBV6-5 and TRBJ1-2; TRBD1 matches 10 bases. CDR1 MNHEY and CDR2 SVGAGI come from the germline V gene. V gave up 5 bases and J gave up 6 bases; unmatched junction bases: 9. The CDR3 runs 15 residues. CDR3 region: CASSTAGTGVHGYTF. CDR3 coding DNA: TGTGCCAGCAGTACCGCGGGGACAGGGGTTCATGGCTACACCTTC.

The chain is built from TRBV15 and TRBJ2-4; possibly TRBD1 for D (5 bases). Germline loops: CDR1 LNHNV, CDR2 YYDKDF (reference sequence). The CDR3 sequence is 15 residues long. V dropped 8 bases and J dropped 0 bases, with 14 bases sitting between them. The CDR3 DNA sequence: TGTGCCACCTGGAAAGGGGAAGGAGCCAAAAACATTCAGTACTTC. This sequence encodes CATWKGEGAKNIQYF.

The rearrangement links TRBV7-9 to TRBJ1-1; D is unclear. Germline V gene sequence: CDR1 SEHNR, CDR2 FQNEAQ (reference sequence). CDR3 length: 11 amino acids. Trimming shortened V by 2 bases and J by 7 bases, and 5 bases separated the two germline ends. CDR3 loop: CASSLPSEAFF. The CDR3 nucleotides read TGTGCCAGCAGCTTACCGAGTGAAGCTTTCTTT.

The rearrangement uses TRBV6-6 and TRBJ1-2, with D perhaps matching TRBD1 (5 bases). V gave up 10 bases and J gave up 5 bases, with 20 bases separating them. This CDR3 has 14 residues. Germline V lookup: CDR1 MNHNY, CDR2 SVGAGI (reference sequence). Here the CDR3 DNA reads TGTGCCACCCTACCGACGGGGGGTCTTTATGGCTACACCTTC. Translating gives CATLPTGGLYGYTF.

This sequence joins TRBV6-1 and TRBJ2-7; possibly TRBD2 for D (6 bases). The ends were cut back, 3 bases at V and 2 bases at J, with 8 bases in the middle. The CDR3 contains 13 residues. Germline CDR1 and CDR2: MNHNS and SASEGT. CDR3 nucleotide sequence: TGTGCCAGCAGTGACCGACTAGCCTACGAGCAGTACTTC. This sequence encodes CASSDRLAYEQYF.